This is a list of T cell receptor beta chains from one sample in a study of blood T cells in healthy people across ages. TCRdb reprocessed the 5' RACE reads with MiXCR, giving one entry per CDR3 protein. The sample records under 800,000 distinct CDR3 sequences, roughly 47% being singletons. Sequencing was done on a sample of blood. The source is a woman between 55 and 75 years old in good health. Both conserved end residues are part of each CDR3. Fields, in order: clone size, V gene, J gene, D gene, CDR3 protein, CDR3 DNA. A D gene is named only where the DNA matches it firmly. The size field is filled for only some rows; it gives once, few, many or a size class.

clone size: many
V gene: TRBV4-1
J gene: TRBJ2-4
D gene: TRBD1
CDR3 protein: CASSQDRDRAKNIQYF
CDR3 DNA: TGCGCCAGCAGCCAAGATCGGGACAGGGCCAAAAACATTCAGTACTTC

clone size: .
V gene: TRBV25-1
J gene: TRBJ2-1
D gene: .
CDR3 protein: CATHSGEQFF
CDR3 DNA: TGTGCCACCCACAGCGGAGAGCAGTTCTTC

clone size: few
V gene: TRBV27
J gene: TRBJ2-3
D gene: TRBD2
CDR3 protein: CASSLSVELAGLHTQYF
CDR3 DNA: TGTGCCAGCAGTTTATCTGTCGAACTAGCGGGACTTCATACGCAGTATTTT

clone size: .
V gene: TRBV6-2/TRBV6-3
J gene: TRBJ1-5
D gene: .
CDR3 protein: CASRKGGEGRNQPQHF
CDR3 DNA: TGTGCCAGCAGGAAGGGGGGCGAGGGGAGGAACCAGCCCCAGCATTTT

clone size: .
V gene: TRBV20-1
J gene: TRBJ1-4
D gene: .
CDR3 protein: CSARDPGKDEKLFF
CDR3 DNA: TGCAGTGCTAGAGATCCCGGGAAGGATGAAAAACTGTTTTTT

clone size: .
V gene: TRBV12-3/TRBV12-4
J gene: TRBJ2-3
D gene: .
CDR3 protein: CASSLEVGFTQYF
CDR3 DNA: TGTGCCAGCAGTTTAGAGGTAGGGTTCACGCAGTATTTT

clone size: .
V gene: TRBV29-1
J gene: TRBJ2-3
D gene: .
CDR3 protein: CSGDSGGTDTQYF
CDR3 DNA: TGCAGCGGTGACTCAGGGGGCACAGATACGCAGTATTTT

clone size: .
V gene: TRBV7-9
J gene: TRBJ1-1
D gene: TRBD1
CDR3 protein: CASSLDRDREAFF
CDR3 DNA: TGTGCCAGCAGCTTAGATCGGGACAGAGAAGCTTTCTTT

clone size: many
V gene: TRBV7-2
J gene: TRBJ2-1
D gene: TRBD2
CDR3 protein: CAVGLAGGPRDEFF
CDR3 DNA: TGTGCCGTAGGACTAGCGGGAGGGCCGAGGGATGAGTTCTTC

clone size: .
V gene: TRBV27
J gene: TRBJ1-5
D gene: .
CDR3 protein: CASSIMGREQPQHF
CDR3 DNA: TGTGCCAGCAGTATTATGGGGAGAGAGCAGCCCCAGCATTTT